This T cell receptor (beta chain) was documented in a study of blood T cell repertoires in COVID-19. The overall study: The samples span acute and convalescent COVID-19 from the United States, Italy and Spain. PBMCs, B-cell-depleted T cells, or T cells provided the cDNA or gDNA that made up the material.

The germline V gene has CDR1 SEHNR and CDR2 FQNEAQ (reference sequence). CDR3 length equals 15 residues. V dropped 5 bases and J dropped 5; count of bases not matched to a gene: 7. Per the study methods: Amplification from reference gene primers served as the basis for estimated nucleated cell counts. Sequencing was performed with immunoSEQ multiplex PCR; in TCRdb, only in-frame clones are kept and a portion is missing. The V and J calls and clone size come from that table; D and trimming were worked out from the DNA. The sample comprises 80,000 or so clones, 75% to 85% of which are singletons, and 8.5% to 10% rests with the top ten. Seattle patients were enrolled while actively infected and followed longitudinally.

The sequenced sample was peripheral blood. This chain links TRBV7-9 with TRBJ2-5; 11 bases line up with TRBD2. This clonotype originated in a man between 50 and 59 years old with COVID-19, enrolled during active disease. The DNA for the CDR3 is TGTGCCAGCAGCCTCGGGGCTAGCGGGGGGGAGACCCAGTACTTC. Its protein product is CASSLGASGGETQYF.